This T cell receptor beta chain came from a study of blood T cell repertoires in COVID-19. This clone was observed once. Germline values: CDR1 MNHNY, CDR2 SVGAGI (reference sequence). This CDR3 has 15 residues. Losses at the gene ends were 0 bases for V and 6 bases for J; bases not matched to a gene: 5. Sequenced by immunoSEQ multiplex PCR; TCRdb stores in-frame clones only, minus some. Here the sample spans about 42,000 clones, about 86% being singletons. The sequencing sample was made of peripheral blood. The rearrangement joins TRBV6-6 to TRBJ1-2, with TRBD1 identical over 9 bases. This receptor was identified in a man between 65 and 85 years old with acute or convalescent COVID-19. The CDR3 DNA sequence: TGTGCCAGCAGTTACTCTACAGGGGGCTCTGATGGCTACACCTTC. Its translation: CASSYSTGGSDGYTF.